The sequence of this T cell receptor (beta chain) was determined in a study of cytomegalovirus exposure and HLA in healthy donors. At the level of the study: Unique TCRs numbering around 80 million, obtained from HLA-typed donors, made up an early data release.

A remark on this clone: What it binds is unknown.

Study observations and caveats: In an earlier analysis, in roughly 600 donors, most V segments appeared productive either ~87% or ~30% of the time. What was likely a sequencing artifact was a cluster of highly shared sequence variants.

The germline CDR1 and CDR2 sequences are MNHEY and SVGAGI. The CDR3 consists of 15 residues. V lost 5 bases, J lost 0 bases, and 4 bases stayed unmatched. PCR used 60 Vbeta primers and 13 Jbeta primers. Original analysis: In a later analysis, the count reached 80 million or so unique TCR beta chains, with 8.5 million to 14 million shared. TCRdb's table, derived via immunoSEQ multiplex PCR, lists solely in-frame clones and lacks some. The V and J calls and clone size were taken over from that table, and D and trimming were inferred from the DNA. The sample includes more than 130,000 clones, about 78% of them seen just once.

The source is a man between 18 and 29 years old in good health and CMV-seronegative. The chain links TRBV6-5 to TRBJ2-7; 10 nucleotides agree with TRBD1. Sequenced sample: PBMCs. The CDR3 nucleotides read TGTGCCAGCAGTGGGGACAGGGGCCCCTCCTACGAGCAGTACTTC. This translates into CASSGDRGPSYEQYF.